The 4 T cell receptor beta chains below were found in one sample sequenced in a study of shared clonotypes between healthy human individuals. As defined, naive CD8 cells were CD45RO-negative and positively selected for CCR7, with terminally differentiated effector memory CD45RA+ cells excluded. Only in-frame clones appear in the TCRdb table, and some are missing; sequencing was by immunoSEQ multiplex PCR. The sample has around 550,000 clones, 90% to 95% seen once. The sequencing sample was made of naive CD8+ T cells sorted from blood. The receptors here all came from a woman aged 25 to 39 in good health.

The rearrangement uses TRBV11-2 and TRBJ1-1; tentatively, D is TRBD1 (6 bases). This CDR3 has 16 residues. The germline gives CDR1 SGHAT, CDR2 FQNNGV. V lost 1 base and J lost 0, with 12 bases in between. In DNA form, the CDR3 reads TGTGCCAGCAGCTTAGCGGTAGGGACAATGAACACTGAAGCTTTCTTT. Amino acid sequence: CASSLAVGTMNTEAFF.

The V gene is TRBV18, the J gene TRBJ2-3; D not certain. Germline loops: CDR1 KGHSH, CDR2 LQKENI. The CDR3 runs 14 residues. With 2 bases removed from V and 0 bases from J, the gap between germline ends came to 6 bases. For the CDR3, the DNA is TGTGCCAGCTCACCAGTGAGGAGCACAGATACGCAGTATTTT. It encodes CASSPVRSTDTQYF.

As DNA, the CDR3 is TGTGCCAGCAGCTACGGGACAGGGGAAACCGGGGAGCTGTTTTTT. Protein product: CASSYGTGETGELFF. This rearrangement joins TRBV7-9 to TRBJ2-2; TRBD1 aligns across 10 bases. V dropped 4 bases and J dropped 5; count of bases not matched to a gene: 4. Germline-derived CDR1 and CDR2 are SEHNR and FQNEAQ (reference sequence). The CDR3 consists of 15 residues.

The DNA for the CDR3 is TGTGCCAGCAGTGTTCTAGCGGGAGGGCACGAGCAGTACTTC. It specifies CASSVLAGGHEQYF. The chain uses TRBV6-4 and TRBJ2-7; TRBD2 agrees at 12 bases. The CDR3 has 14 amino acids. V was clipped by 4 bases and J by 5 bases; unmatched bases: 3. In germline, CDR1 is MRHNA, CDR2 SNTAGT.